These 26 T cell receptor beta chains came from one sample sequenced in a study of T-cell reconstitution after alpha-beta-depleted transplantation in children. It was with unique molecular identifiers that the TCRbeta library was prepared. Each CDR3 protein is one row after TCRdb ran MiXCR on the PCR reads. In the table there are more than 200,000 distinct CDR3 sequences, around 9.2% of which are singletons. The input for sequencing was PBMCs, mostly from graft donor cells, taken 360 days after TCRalphabeta/CD19-depleted stem cell transplant. The source of these receptors is a male patient between 2 and 9 years old who had a stem cell transplant for acute myeloid leukemia, so the T cells may come from the graft donor.

The V call is TRBV14, the J call TRBJ2-7; TRBD1 matches 11 bases. The germline gives CDR1 SGHDN, CDR2 FVKESK. The CDR3 spans 14 residues. J gave up 6 bases and V 4 bases, and 5 bases lay outside the gene matches. The DNA of the CDR3 is TGTGCCAGCAGCCCGGACAGGGGGCGAGGCGAGCAGTACGTC. Protein sequence: CASSPDRGRGEQYV.

V is TRBV7-9 and J is TRBJ2-1, with 8 bases fitting TRBD2. The J segment lost 12 bases and the V segment lost 4 bases, leaving 8 bases of the junction unmatched. Germline V CDR1 and CDR2: SEHNR, FQNEAQ (reference sequence). The CDR3 totals 13 residues. CDR3 bases: TGTGCCAGCAGCTGGGACGGTGCGGGGGGGCAGTTCTTC. Encoded protein: CASSWDGAGGQFF.

This clonotype was observed a handful of times. This chain joins TRBV30 and TRBJ1-1; 8 bases agree with TRBD1. Trimming at V came to 8 bases and at J to 1 base, leaving 3 bases not matched to a gene. The CDR3 covers 12 residues. Germline CDR1 GTSNPN, CDR2 SVGIG (reference sequence). The CDR3 protein is CALGQGNTEAFF. The CDR3 DNA reads as TGTGCCCTTGGACAGGGGAACACTGAAGCTTTCTTT.

In its sample, this clonotype was seen many times. The chain couples TRBV5-1 to TRBJ2-5; the D gene is possibly TRBD2 (6 bases). Trimming left V 4 bases short and J 1 base short, with 14 bases between. The germline CDR1 and CDR2 sequences are SGHRS and YFSETQ. The CDR3 spans 15 residues. CDR3: CASSQWGLFQETQYF. The DNA of the CDR3 is TGCGCCAGCAGCCAGTGGGGACTGTTCCAAGAGACCCAGTACTTC. The whole variable domain, remainder taken from reference TRBV5-1 and TRBJ2-5, is KAGVTQTPRYLIKTRGQQVTLSCSPISGHRSVSWYQQTPGQGLQFLFEYFSETQRNKGNFPGRFSGRQFSNSRSEMNVSTLELGDSALYLCASSQWGLFQETQYFGPGTRLLVL.

The V and J genes are TRBV6-1 and TRBJ1-2; weak D call: TRBD1 (6 bases). The V end lost 7 bases, the J end lost 2 bases, and 8 bases lay between the germline ends. The germline V gene encodes CDR1 MNHNS and CDR2 SASEGT. The CDR3 extends over 12 amino acids. This chain's CDR3 is CASNQGNYGYTF. Written as DNA, the CDR3 is TGTGCCAGCAACCAGGGGAACTATGGCTACACCTTC.

This clonotype occurred a few times. This chain joins TRBV7-2 and TRBJ1-1, with unresolved D. The length of the CDR3 is 13 residues. The germline V gene encodes CDR1 SGHTA and CDR2 FQGNSA. Trimming cost V 5 bases and J 2 bases, with 9 bases left between them. The CDR3 DNA reads TGTGCCAGCAGCACACGACGAAACACTGAAGCTTTCTTT. As protein: CASSTRRNTEAFF.

The V and J genes are TRBV6-2 or TRBV6-3 and TRBJ1-5; 8 bases agree with TRBD1. Germline CDR1 and CDR2: MNHEY and SVGEGT. Trimming removed 4 bases from V and 6 bases from J; junction bases left unmatched: 5. This CDR3 region has 14 residues. For the CDR3, the DNA is TGTGCCAGCAGTTTGTCAGGGGGCGGTCAGCCCCAGCATTTT. Protein: CASSLSGGGQPQHF.

In its sample, this clonotype was seen many times. The rearrangement links TRBV6-1 to TRBJ1-2, with no clear D. The CDR3 has 14 residues. Trimming took off 5 bases at V and 0 bases at J, with 10 bases between the two ends. CDR1 is MNHNS and CDR2 is SASEGT in the germline V gene. CDR3 nucleotide sequence: TGTGCCAGCAGTCCCCCGTCTTCTAACTATGGCTACACCTTC. Its protein product is CASSPPSSNYGYTF.

The rearrangement uses TRBV9 and TRBJ2-1, with 7 nucleotides matching TRBD1. Trimming took 4 bases from V and 0 from J; bases not matched to a gene: 4. The CDR3 has 15 residues. Germline CDR1 and CDR2: SGDLS and YYNGEE. The chain's CDR3 is CASSIAGGSYNEQFF. The CDR3 coding sequence is TGTGCCAGCAGCATCGCAGGGGGCTCCTACAATGAGCAGTTCTTC. Complete variable domain (other parts from reference TRBV9 and TRBJ2-1): DSGVTQTPKHLITATGQRVTLRCSPRSGDLSVYWYQQSLDQGLQFLIQYYNGEERAKGNILERFSAQQFPDLHSELNLSSLELGDSALYFCASSIAGGSYNEQFFGPGTRLTVL.

Remarks on this clonotype: Sequence at one end of the junction differs from germline and may be a read error. The chain has TRBV20-1 and TRBJ2-5; possible D gene TRBD1, 5 bases. CDR3 size: 14 residues. CDR1 and CDR2 (germline): DFQATT, SNEGSKA (reference sequence). Here the CDR3 DNA reads TGCAGTGCTAAAGCCCCTCGCGACAGCGTGGGCCCTTGGTTC. Translated: CSAKAPRDSVGPWF.

Written as DNA, the CDR3 is TGCAGCGTTGCTGCCACAGGGGGCCAAGAGACCCAGTACTTC. Protein product: CSVAATGGQETQYF. The chain couples TRBV29-1 to TRBJ2-5, with 8 bases aligning to TRBD1. The V segment lost 4 bases and the J segment 1 base; nucleotides outside the gene matches: 5. This CDR3 is 14 amino acids long. Per germline, CDR1 SQVTM and CDR2 ANQGSEA.

At least ten counts were recorded for this clonotype. This sequence joins TRBV18 and TRBJ2-3, with D perhaps matching TRBD1 (5 bases). CDR1 KGHSH and CDR2 LQKENI come from the germline V gene. V was cut by 0 bases and J by 0 bases, with 13 bases left in between. The CDR3 extends over 17 amino acids. The CDR3 region has the DNA TGTGCCAGCTCACCACCGACTCACCCAGGGAGCACAGATACGCAGTATTTT. Translation gives CASSPPTHPGSTDTQYF.

The chain is built from TRBV4-3 and TRBJ2-2, with no clear D. This CDR3 is 15 amino acids long. V lost 0 bases and J lost 8, with 13 bases in between. Per the germline V gene, CDR1 is LGHNA and CDR2 is YSLEER. DNA of the CDR3: TGCGCCAGCAGCCAAGATGAGTGGCGACTGGGGGAGCTGTTTTTT. This translates into CASSQDEWRLGELFF.

This clonotype appeared many times. V gene TRBV7-8 combines with J gene TRBJ1-1, with D possibly being TRBD1 (5 bases). The V gene lost 0 bases and the J gene lost 0 bases, with 17 bases spanning the gap. The germline CDR1 and CDR2 sequences are SGHVS and FQNEAQ. The CDR3 is 18 amino acids. The CDR3 sequence: CASSLAWGIGVMNTEAFF. The CDR3 DNA reads as TGTGCCAGCAGCTTAGCATGGGGGATAGGGGTTATGAACACTGAAGCTTTCTTT.

The V and J genes are TRBV10-1 and TRBJ2-3; 7 positions match TRBD2. Germline lookup yields CDR1 WNHNN and CDR2 SYGVQD (reference sequence). The V and J ends lost 0 bases and 9 bases, in that order; junction bases with no gene match: 9. This CDR3 is 15 amino acids long. The CDR3 DNA reads as TGCGCCAGCAGTGAGTCGGGGCGGGAGAGGACCACGCAGTATTTT. Translation gives CASSESGRERTTQYF.

Ten or more counts support this clonotype. The rearrangement joins TRBV11-2 to TRBJ2-1, with 7 bases aligning to TRBD2. The trim removed 1 base at V and 4 bases at J, leaving 4 bases unmatched. Germline V CDR1 and CDR2: SGHAT, FQNNGV. The CDR3 extends over 15 amino acids. The CDR3 DNA reads TGTGCCAGCAGCTTAGTGGCAGCGGGGTACAATGAGCAGTTCTTC. Protein sequence: CASSLVAAGYNEQFF.

This clonotype was detected ten times or more. The chain recombines TRBV12-3 or TRBV12-4 with TRBJ2-7, with a possible D match to TRBD2 (6 bases). With 9 bases removed from V and 6 bases from J, the gap between germline ends came to 12 bases. The CDR3 covers 11 residues. In DNA, the CDR3 is TGTGCCAGTGGAGGGAGGAGCGAGCAGTACTTC. Residues: CASGGRSEQYF.

In its sample, this clonotype was seen once. The chain recombines TRBV15 with TRBJ2-7; TRBD1 agrees at 8 bases. This CDR3 has 18 amino acids. With 0 bases clipped from V and 7 bases from J, the junction kept 17 bases outside the gene matches. Germline V gives CDR1 LNHNV, CDR2 YYDKDF (reference sequence). In DNA, the CDR3 is TGTGCCACCAGCAGAGATTGGAAGACAGGGGTCCCTACGGGGGAGCAGTACGTC. Protein sequence: CATSRDWKTGVPTGEQYV.

Many counts were recorded for this clonotype. V gene TRBV7-9 combines with J gene TRBJ2-7; possible D gene TRBD1, 6 bases. V lost 3 bases, J lost 4 bases, and 22 bases lay in between. The CDR3 runs to 17 residues. Germline CDR1 SEHNR, CDR2 FQNEAQ (reference sequence). The CDR3: CASSLGSGALAKYEQYF. DNA of the CDR3: TGTGCCAGCAGCTTGGGTTCAGGGGCCCTCGCAAAGTACGAGCAGTACTTC.

The chain links TRBV7-9 to TRBJ1-4; D remains ambiguous. Germline CDR1 and CDR2: SEHNR and FQNEAQ (reference sequence). V gave up 3 bases and J gave up 5 bases, with 4 bases separating them. This CDR3 spans 12 amino acids. The CDR3 is CASSFMNEKLFF. The CDR3 DNA follows: TGTGCCAGCAGCTTCATGAATGAAAAACTGTTTTTT.

This clonotype was seen a single time. Because the CDR3 is missing its conserved closing phenylalanine or tryptophan, this is likely a read error. The chain links TRBV5-5 to TRBJ1-1; 8 bases fit TRBD1. V lost 4 bases and J lost 5; bases outside the gene matches: 16. The CDR3 has 17 amino acids. The germline gives CDR1 SGHKS, CDR2 YYEKEE (reference sequence). Here the CDR3 reads CASSPVWDRTTGTEAFS. For the CDR3, the DNA is TGTGCCAGCAGCCCGGTTTGGGACAGGACTACGGGGACTGAAGCTTTCTCT.

This clonotype was recorded at least ten times. The chain joins TRBV5-1 to TRBJ2-3; a weak D match, TRBD1 (6 bases). Trimming took 0 bases from V and 4 from J, leaving 9 bases between them. The CDR3 extends over 14 amino acids. Per germline, CDR1 SGHRS and CDR2 YFSETQ. Here the CDR3 reads CASSLGQVADTQYF. The DNA of the CDR3 is TGCGCCAGCAGCTTGGGACAGGTGGCAGATACGCAGTATTTT.

At least ten counts were recorded for this clonotype. The chain joins TRBV5-1 to TRBJ1-5; D is undetermined. The CDR3 totals 13 residues. Germline CDR1 reads SGHRS; CDR2 reads YFSETQ. Trimming pared 1 base from V and 4 bases from J, leaving 6 bases between. This CDR3 reads CASSLTVNQPQHF. DNA of the CDR3: TGCGCCAGCAGCTTGACAGTAAATCAGCCCCAGCATTTT.

This clonotype was recorded a few times. V and J are TRBV6-1 and TRBJ1-2, with D unresolved. Trimming removed 5 bases from V and 8 bases from J, with 15 bases in between. CDR3 size: 13 residues. Germline V lookup: CDR1 MNHNS, CDR2 SASEGT. The CDR3 region has the DNA TGTGCCAGCAGTCGAACACCGGGAGGCGGCTACACCTTC. It translates to CASSRTPGGGYTF.

This clonotype was detected only a few times. The chain employs TRBV7-2 and TRBJ1-1; 8 bases are a match to TRBD1. CDR3 size: 13 residues. CDR1 and CDR2 (germline): SGHTA, FQGNSA. J was trimmed by 4 bases and V by 6 bases; bases with no gene match: 4. The CDR3 is CASSWTGRTEAFF. For the CDR3, the DNA is TGTGCCAGCAGTTGGACAGGGCGCACTGAAGCTTTCTTT.

This clonotype was recorded many times. V is TRBV20-1 and J is TRBJ2-5; no reliable D call. The V end was cut by 6 bases, the J end by 5 bases, with 13 bases between. Germline CDR1 DFQATT, CDR2 SNEGSKA (reference sequence). The CDR3 covers 12 residues. The CDR3 loop reads CSAPVAMETQYF. DNA of the CDR3: TGCAGTGCCCCTGTGGCCATGGAGACCCAGTACTTC.